The following is a T cell receptor (beta chain) sequence with its context. This entry belongs to a study of blood T cell repertoires in COVID-19. Across the study: Donors in the United States, Italy and Spain gave samples during acute or convalescent COVID-19.

V shed 4 bases and J shed 0 bases, with 16 bases lying between them. CDR3 length: 18 residues. Germline V lookup: CDR1 SGHVS, CDR2 FNYEAQ. The data were produced by immunoSEQ multiplex PCR, yet TCRdb's version contains in-frame clones alone and is incomplete. The table shows tens of thousands of clones, with about 89% occurring only once. The receptor's source is a man between 70 and 80 years old with active COVID-19. The sequencing input was peripheral blood. The rearrangement links TRBV7-6 to TRBJ2-6, with D unresolved. The CDR3 DNA follows: TGTGCCAGCAGCTCCTCCCTTCGGTCTTACTCTGGGGCCAACGTCCTGACTTTC. As protein: CASSSSLRSYSGANVLTF.